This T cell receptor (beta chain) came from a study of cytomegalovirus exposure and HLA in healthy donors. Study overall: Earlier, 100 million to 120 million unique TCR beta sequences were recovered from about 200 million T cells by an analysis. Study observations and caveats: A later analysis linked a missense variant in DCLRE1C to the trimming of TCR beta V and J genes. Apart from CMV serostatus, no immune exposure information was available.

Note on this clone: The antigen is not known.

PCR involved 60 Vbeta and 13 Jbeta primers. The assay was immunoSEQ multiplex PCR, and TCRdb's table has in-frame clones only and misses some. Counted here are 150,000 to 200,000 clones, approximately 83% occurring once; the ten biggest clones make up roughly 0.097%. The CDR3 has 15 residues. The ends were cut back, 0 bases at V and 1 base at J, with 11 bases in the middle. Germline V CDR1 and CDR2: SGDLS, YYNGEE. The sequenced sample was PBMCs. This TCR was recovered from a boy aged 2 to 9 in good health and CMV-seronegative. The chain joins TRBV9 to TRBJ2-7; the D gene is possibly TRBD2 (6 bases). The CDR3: CASSVGGSGSYEQYF. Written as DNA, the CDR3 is TGTGCCAGCAGCGTAGGGGGAAGCGGGTCCTACGAGCAGTACTTC.